A selection of T cell receptor beta chains follows, all from one sample in a study of CD8+ T cells in alopecia areata. The protocol was immunoSEQ multiplex PCR, while the TCRdb copy is restricted to in-frame clones and leaves out a portion. This table holds approximately 150,000 clones, less than 75% found once. The sequencing used CD8+ T cells sorted from blood, collected at week 0. Receptors were obtained from a human donor with alopecia areata. Each CDR3 is given with its conserved first and last residue. The order of the fields is CDR3 length, V gene, CDR3 protein.

14	TRBV28	CAITTTETYNEQFF
13	TRBV13	CASSLDSTDTQYF
14	TRBV30	CAWSGVPKGETQYF
13	TRBV7-8	CASTDTGGHGYTF
10	TRBV2	CASLGRALHF
14	TRBV27	CASSPPGPNYEQYF
15	TRBV7-9	CASSFPGGEAGELFF
15	TRBV4-1	CASSQGDGGSYEQYF
14	TRBV6-5	CASSYRGLSYEQYF
17	TRBV7-9	CASSGQTTGPRNSPLHF
16	TRBV6-6	CASTQRAGGPADTQYF
14	TRBV5-1	CASSLSGTAYEQYF
12	TRBV7-3	CASSPDQREQYF
14	TRBV29-1	CSVDGIGPNTEAFF
15	TRBV6-5	CASSQWGGSQETQYF
13	TRBV9	CASGPGTNYGYTF
13	TRBV27	CASSFSSQDEQYF
13	TRBV29-1	CSTRQGGDYGYTF
14	TRBV7-9	CASSPVGAPDTQYF
15	TRBV25-1	CASSEYQTGVFGYTF